This T cell receptor (beta chain) was captured in a study of blood T cell repertoires in COVID-19. The CDR3 is 11 amino acids. Germline V gene data show CDR1 as SGHKS and CDR2 as YYEKEE (reference sequence). This table comes from immunoSEQ multiplex PCR, and its TCRdb copy is limited to in-frame clones, with some not included. The table includes 450,000 to 500,000 clones, 70% to 90% detected once. On this clone: One end of the junction is discordant with germline, which a read error may explain.

Sequencing was done on a sample of peripheral blood. The sequence was obtained from a human donor in a cohort sampled during active COVID-19. This rearrangement joins TRBV5-5 to TRBJ1-2, with D perhaps matching TRBD1 (6 bases). CDR3 loop: CASSLYQGKAF. CDR3 coding DNA: TGTGCCAGCAGCTTGTACCAGGGGAAGGCCTTC.